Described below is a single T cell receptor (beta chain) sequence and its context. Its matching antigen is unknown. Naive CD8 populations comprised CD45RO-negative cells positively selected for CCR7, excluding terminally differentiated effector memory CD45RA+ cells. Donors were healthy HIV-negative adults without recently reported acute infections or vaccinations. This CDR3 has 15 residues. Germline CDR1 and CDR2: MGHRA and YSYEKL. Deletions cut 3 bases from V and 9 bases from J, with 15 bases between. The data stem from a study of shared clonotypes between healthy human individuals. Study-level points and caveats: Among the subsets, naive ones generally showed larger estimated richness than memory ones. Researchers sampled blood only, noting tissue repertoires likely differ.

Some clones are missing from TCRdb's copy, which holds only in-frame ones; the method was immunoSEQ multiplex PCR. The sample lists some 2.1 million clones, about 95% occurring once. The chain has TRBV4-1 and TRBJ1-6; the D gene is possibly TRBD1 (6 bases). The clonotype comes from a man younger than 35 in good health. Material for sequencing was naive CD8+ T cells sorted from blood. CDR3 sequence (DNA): TGCGCCAGCAGCCAGGACAGTGCGCCCAGTTCACCCCTCCACTTT. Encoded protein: CASSQDSAPSSPLHF.